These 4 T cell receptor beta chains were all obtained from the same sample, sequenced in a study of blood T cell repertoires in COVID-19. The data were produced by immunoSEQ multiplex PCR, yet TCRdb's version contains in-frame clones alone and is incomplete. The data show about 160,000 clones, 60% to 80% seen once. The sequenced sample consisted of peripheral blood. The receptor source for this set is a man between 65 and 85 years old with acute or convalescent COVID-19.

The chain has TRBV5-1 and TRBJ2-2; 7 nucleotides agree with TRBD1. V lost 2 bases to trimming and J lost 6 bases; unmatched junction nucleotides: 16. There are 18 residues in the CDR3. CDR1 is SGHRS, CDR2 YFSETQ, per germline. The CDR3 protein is CASSFRSRDSPLPGELFF. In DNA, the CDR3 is TGCGCCAGCAGCTTCCGCTCCCGGGACAGCCCTTTGCCCGGGGAGCTGTTTTTT.

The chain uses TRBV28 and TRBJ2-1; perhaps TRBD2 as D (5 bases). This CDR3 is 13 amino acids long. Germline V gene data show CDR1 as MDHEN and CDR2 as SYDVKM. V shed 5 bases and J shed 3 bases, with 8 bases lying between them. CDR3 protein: CASSMGDYNEQFF. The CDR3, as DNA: TGTGCCAGCAGTATGGGAGACTACAATGAGCAGTTCTTC.

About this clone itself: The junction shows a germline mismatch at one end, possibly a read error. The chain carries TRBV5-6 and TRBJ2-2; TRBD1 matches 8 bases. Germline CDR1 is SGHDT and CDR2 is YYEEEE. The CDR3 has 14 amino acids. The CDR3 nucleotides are TGTGCCGGCAGCATCGACAGGGGCACCGGGGAGCTGTTTTTT. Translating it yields CAGSIDRGTGELFF.

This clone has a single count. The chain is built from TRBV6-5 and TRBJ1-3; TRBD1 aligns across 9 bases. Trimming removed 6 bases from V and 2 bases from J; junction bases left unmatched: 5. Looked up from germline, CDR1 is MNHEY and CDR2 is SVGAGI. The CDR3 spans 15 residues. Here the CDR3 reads CASRKQGATGNTIYF. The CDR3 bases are TGTGCCAGCAGAAAACAGGGGGCTACTGGAAACACCATATATTTT.